This entry is about one TCR beta chain. Its target is not known. This entry is derived from a study of CD8 T cells in ankylosing spondylitis. The authors made TCR beta libraries by quantitative 5'-RACE with molecular barcodes. TCRdb passed the 5' RACE reads through MiXCR, listing each CDR3 protein once. The sample includes approximately 440,000 distinct CDR3 sequences, approximately 17% of them seen just once. The CDR3 sequence is 14 residues long. V dropped 4 bases and J dropped 4 bases, with 14 bases sitting between them. The germline gives CDR1 SGHRS, CDR2 YFSETQ. Study-wide points: For ankylosing spondylitis blood, a TCR beta motif of eight or nine highly homologous variants appeared characteristic. In the blood and synovial fluid of reactive arthritis, some motif variants had been previously reported. Significantly higher representation of disease-linked clones was reported for matched ankylosing spondylitis synovial fluid. Clones linked to disease, bearing a CD8+ phenotype, were relatively rare in peripheral blood.

The rearrangement links TRBV5-1 to TRBJ1-1; D gene ambiguous. Sequencing was performed on blood, either unsorted or a sorted T cell fraction (not recorded which). The receptor was isolated from a male donor with ankylosing spondylitis. The CDR3 bases are TGCGCCAGCAGCGGGGAGTGGGGATTCACTGAAGCTTTCTTT. Translated: CASSGEWGFTEAFF. The complete variable domain, with remaining parts taken from reference TRBV5-1 and TRBJ1-1, reads KAGVTQTPRYLIKTRGQQVTLSCSPISGHRSVSWYQQTPGQGLQFLFEYFSETQRNKGNFPGRFSGRQFSNSRSEMNVSTLELGDSALYLCASSGEWGFTEAFFGQGTRLTVV.